This entry lists 15 T cell receptor beta chains sequenced from one sample in a study of T cell changes during pregnancy in multiple sclerosis. Some clones are missing from TCRdb's copy, which holds only in-frame ones; the method was immunoSEQ multiplex PCR. The table shows tens of thousands of clones, with roughly 91% occurring only once. This specimen consisted of peripheral blood, obtained in the third trimester of pregnancy. Every receptor here comes from a female donor with multiple sclerosis, enrolled in a pregnancy study.

The chain links TRBV15 to TRBJ2-1, with 10 bases aligning to TRBD1. The CDR3 is 16 amino acids. J was trimmed by 4 bases and V by 4 bases; bases with no gene match: 7. Germline V gene lookup returns CDR1 LNHNV and CDR2 YYDKDF (reference sequence). CDR3 residues: CATSTTTGGGYNEQFF. For the CDR3, the DNA is TGTGCCACCAGCACGACGACAGGGGGCGGATACAATGAGCAGTTCTTC.

This clone was counted only a few times. V usage is TRBV30 and J usage is TRBJ1-5, with D tentatively TRBD1 (5 bases). V lost 3 bases and J lost 2, with 14 bases in between. The CDR3 runs to 15 residues. Germline assignment: CDR1 GTSNPN and CDR2 SVGIG (reference sequence). The CDR3 DNA reads TGTGCCTGGAGCCTAGGGGTAGTAGGCAATCAGCCCCAGCATTTT. Translating gives CAWSLGVVGNQPQHF. The variable domain in full, with the rest retrieved from reference TRBV30 and TRBJ1-5, is SQTIHQWPATLVQPVGSPLSLECTVEGTSNPNLYWYRQAAGRGLQLLFYSVGIGQISSEVPQNLSASRPQDRQFILSSKKLLLSDSGFYLCAWSLGVVGNQPQHFGDGTRLSIL.

Here the CDR3 reads CASRRRGRAEAFF. For the CDR3, the DNA is TGTGCCAGTCGCAGAAGGGGGAGGGCTGAAGCTTTCTTT. The V call is TRBV27, the J call TRBJ1-1, with a weak D call TRBD1 (6 bases). Germline V gene lookup returns CDR1 MNHEY and CDR2 SMNVEV (reference sequence). The V and J ends lost 9 bases and 6 bases respectively, with 17 bases between them. The CDR3 loop spans 13 amino acids.

V gene TRBV4-1 combines with J gene TRBJ1-4; D remains unclear. The CDR3 extends over 15 amino acids. The V end was cut by 4 bases, the J end by 0 bases, with 9 bases between. The germline V gene encodes CDR1 MGHRA and CDR2 YSYEKL. The CDR3 spells CASSRAVSTNEKLFF. The DNA of the CDR3 is TGCGCCAGCAGCCGGGCTGTTTCAACTAATGAAAAACTGTTTTTT.

The chain employs TRBV5-6 and TRBJ1-2; possible D gene TRBD1, 6 bases. The CDR3 runs to 15 residues. V was shortened by 5 bases and J by 2 bases, with 16 bases between the two germline ends. Germline V gene lookup returns CDR1 SGHDT and CDR2 YYEEEE. DNA for the CDR3: TGTGCCAGCAGGTCCCTCGGGGGGCGGAACTATGGCTACACCTTC. Translating it yields CASRSLGGRNYGYTF.

This clone was detected a few times. The chain links TRBV19 to TRBJ1-5; TRBD1 matches 7 bases. The CDR3 is made up of 13 amino acids. The germline gives CDR1 LNHDA, CDR2 SQIVND (reference sequence). V lost 7 bases, J lost 7 bases, and 7 bases stayed unmatched. The CDR3 bases are TGTGCCAGTACTGAACAGGGGCTCCAGCCCCAGCATTTT. Translated, it gives CASTEQGLQPQHF.

This clone was observed a few times. V usage is TRBV28 and J usage is TRBJ1-4, with 7 bases aligning to TRBD1. Germline-derived CDR1 and CDR2 are MDHEN and SYDVKM. The CDR3 is 14 residues long. V dropped 5 bases and J dropped 7; count of bases not matched to a gene: 7. This chain's CDR3 is CASSRGGRFEKLFF. The DNA for the CDR3 is TGTGCCAGCAGTCGAGGGGGCCGGTTTGAAAAACTGTTTTTT.

This chain uses TRBV29-1 with TRBJ2-3; possible D gene TRBD1, 6 bases. This CDR3 contains 14 residues. Germline CDR1 and CDR2: SQVTM and ANQGSEA. V was trimmed by 5 bases and J by 1 base, leaving 13 bases between them. The CDR3 loop reads CSVTGTSGTDTQYF. In DNA, the CDR3 is TGCAGCGTTACAGGGACCTCGGGCACAGATACGCAGTATTTT.

The rearrangement uses TRBV30 and TRBJ2-7; 7 nucleotides agree with TRBD2. CDR1 is GTSNPN, CDR2 SVGIG, per germline (reference sequence). J was trimmed by 6 bases and V by 5 bases; bases with no gene match: 7. The CDR3 sequence is 12 residues long. CDR3 DNA sequence: TGTGCCTGGGGACTAGGACTAGGCGAGCAGTACTTC. Its protein is CAWGLGLGEQYF. Full variable domain (outside the CDR3, taken from reference TRBV30 and TRBJ2-7): SQTIHQWPATLVQPVGSPLSLECTVEGTSNPNLYWYRQAAGRGLQLLFYSVGIGQISSEVPQNLSASRPQDRQFILSSKKLLLSDSGFYLCAWGLGLGEQYFGPGTRLTVT.

The gene calls are TRBV5-1 and TRBJ2-5; 7 bases agree with TRBD2. The CDR3 loop spans 15 amino acids. V shed 1 base and J 5 bases; nucleotides not matched to a gene: 8. The germline gives CDR1 SGHRS, CDR2 YFSETQ. The CDR3 is CASSLIRTSGETQYF. The CDR3 bases are TGCGCCAGCAGCTTGATTAGGACTAGTGGCGAGACCCAGTACTTC.

The CDR3 reads CASSLAGADTEAFF. The CDR3 DNA reads as TGCGCCAGCAGCTTGGCAGGGGCGGACACTGAAGCTTTCTTT. This chain joins TRBV5-1 and TRBJ1-1, with D possibly TRBD1 on 6 matching bases. Looked up from germline, CDR1 is SGHRS and CDR2 is YFSETQ. V was cut by 0 bases and J by 3 bases, with 9 bases left in between. The CDR3 extends over 14 amino acids.

The chain employs TRBV4-3 and TRBJ1-3, with TRBD1 matching over 7 bases. V shed 1 base, J shed 2 bases, and the junction held 14 bases outside the gene matches. Germline V CDR1 and CDR2: LGHNA, YSLEER. The CDR3 has 19 amino acids. DNA for the CDR3: TGCGCCAGCAGCCAAGTTCTAACTCCTGAGGGGGCGACTGGAAACACCATATATTTT. Its translation: CASSQVLTPEGATGNTIYF.

The J gene is TRBJ1-1, the V gene TRBV10-3, with 8 bases identical to TRBD1. The CDR3 runs to 14 residues. Germline V gene sequence: CDR1 ENHRY, CDR2 SYGVKD. Trimming cost V 6 bases and J 5 bases; bases outside gene matches: 8. The CDR3: CAISDRGQDTEAFF. As DNA, the CDR3 is TGTGCCATCAGCGACAGGGGCCAGGATACTGAAGCTTTCTTT.

The chain carries TRBV4-2 and TRBJ1-1, with a weak D call TRBD1 (6 bases). The V gene lost 3 bases and the J gene lost 3 bases, with 11 bases spanning the gap. Germline V gene sequence: CDR1 LGHNA, CDR2 YNFKEQ. The CDR3 runs 14 residues. The CDR3 coding sequence is TGTGCCAGCAGCCACCAACAGGGATACACTGAAGCTTTCTTT. Amino acids: CASSHQQGYTEAFF.

CDR3 bases: TGCGCCAGCCAACCTAGCGGGACATACGAGCAGTACTTC. Its protein product is CASQPSGTYEQYF. The gene calls are TRBV5-1 and TRBJ2-7, with 9 nucleotides matching TRBD2. Trimming at V came to 7 bases and at J to 4 bases, leaving 6 bases not matched to a gene. Germline V gene sequence: CDR1 SGHRS, CDR2 YFSETQ. The CDR3 contains 13 residues.